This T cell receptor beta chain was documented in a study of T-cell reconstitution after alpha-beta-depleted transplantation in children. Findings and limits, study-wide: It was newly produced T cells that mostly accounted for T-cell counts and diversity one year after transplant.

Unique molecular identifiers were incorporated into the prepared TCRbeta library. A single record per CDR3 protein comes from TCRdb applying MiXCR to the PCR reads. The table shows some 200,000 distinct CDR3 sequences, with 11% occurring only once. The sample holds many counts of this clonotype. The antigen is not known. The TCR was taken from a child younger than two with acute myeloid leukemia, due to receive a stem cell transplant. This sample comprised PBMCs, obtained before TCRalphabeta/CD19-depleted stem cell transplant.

The CDR3 region is CASQPGGGGGAFF. The CDR3 nucleotides are TGTGCCAGCCAACCTGGAGGGGGCGGAGGAGCTTTCTTT. The chain is built from TRBV11-1 and TRBJ1-1, with 7 bases lining up with TRBD1. The germline V gene encodes CDR1 SGHAT and CDR2 FQDESV (reference sequence). J gave up 10 bases and V 8 bases, and 13 bases lay outside the gene matches. There are 13 residues in the CDR3.